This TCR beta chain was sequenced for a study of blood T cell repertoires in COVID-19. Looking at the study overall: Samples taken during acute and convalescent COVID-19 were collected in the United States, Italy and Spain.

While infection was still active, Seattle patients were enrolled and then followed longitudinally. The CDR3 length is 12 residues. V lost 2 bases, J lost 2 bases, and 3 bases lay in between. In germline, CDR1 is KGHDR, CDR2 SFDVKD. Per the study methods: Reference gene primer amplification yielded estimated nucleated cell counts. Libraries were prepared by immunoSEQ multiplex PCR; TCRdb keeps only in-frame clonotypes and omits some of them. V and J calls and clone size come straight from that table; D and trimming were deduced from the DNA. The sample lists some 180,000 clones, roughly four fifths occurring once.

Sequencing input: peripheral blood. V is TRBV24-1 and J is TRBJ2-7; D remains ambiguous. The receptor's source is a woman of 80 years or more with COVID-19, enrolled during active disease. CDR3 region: CATSDSAYEQYF. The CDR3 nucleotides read TGTGCCACCAGTGATTCGGCCTACGAGCAGTACTTC.